A few counts support the clone carrying this T cell receptor beta chain. As yet, its antigen is unknown. A NOSPECS grade of at least 4, a Clinical Activity Score of at least 3 and duration under 3 months were recorded in ophthalmopathy patients. The study excluded patients with uncontrolled infection, other autoimmune disease, pregnancy or lactation. Thyroid ultrasound and orbital computed tomography, with clinical symptoms and serum thyroxine and TRAb, informed diagnoses. The entry originates in a study of T cells in Graves' hyperthyroidism and ophthalmopathy. Regarding the study as a whole: Blood shared most expanded thyroid clonotypes above 0.001.

Germline loops: CDR1 MGHRA, CDR2 YSYEKL. The CDR3 loop spans 14 amino acids. V was pared by 0 bases and J by 2 bases, with 8 bases between. It was RNA transcripts that yielded the amplified TCR beta CDR3 regions. Carried out on the TCR CDR3, a first-round RT-PCR used the HTBI primer set. TCRdb called the multiplex PCR reads again in MiXCR, with one record for every CDR3 protein. The data contain about 380,000 distinct CDR3 sequences, 15% to 20% of them singletons. The chain carries TRBV4-1 and TRBJ2-7; unclear D gene. Source material: blood. This clonotype was sampled from a man aged 18 to 29 with Graves' ophthalmopathy. The CDR3: CASSQDMETYEQYF. In DNA, the CDR3 is TGCGCCAGCAGCCAAGATATGGAGACCTACGAGCAGTACTTC.